This T cell receptor beta chain is from a study of response to subunit inactivated influenza vaccine. In TCRdb, the RT-PCR reads were re-called with MiXCR into one record per CDR3 protein. The top ten clones hold about 9.9% of a sample with about 700,000 distinct CDR3 sequences, 15% to 19% of them seen once. Broader study findings: Each seasonal influenza vaccination, the authors suggested, recruits few new T cells.

CDR1 LGHDT and CDR2 YNNKEL come from the germline V gene (reference sequence). Trimming stripped 4 bases from V and 4 bases from J, with 6 bases between. This CDR3 is 12 amino acids long. This clonotype was seen repeatedly, ten times or more. Antigen unknown. The clonotype was recovered from a man aged 45-65 years who received an inactivated influenza vaccine. Sample: PBMCs from blood, taken less than 13 days after vaccination. V and J are TRBV3-1 and TRBJ2-3, with unresolved D. CDR3 in DNA: TGTGCCAGCAGCCCTGCATCAGATACGCAGTATTTT. This codes for CASSPASDTQYF.